This T cell receptor beta chain appears in the sequencing data of a study of blood T cell repertoires in COVID-19. Whole-study context: The United States, Italy and Spain were the sources of the acute and convalescent COVID-19 samples. Nucleic acid was either cDNA or gDNA, and it came from T cells, B-cell-depleted T cells, or PBMCs.

The CDR3 runs 14 residues. V gave up 4 bases and J gave up 3 bases, with 14 bases separating them. Germline CDR1 reads SGHRS; CDR2 reads YFSETQ. This clone is a singleton in its sample. Authors' methods: Amplification of reference gene primers provided the estimated nucleated cell counts. Clones were sequenced by immunoSEQ multiplex PCR, and TCRdb holds only the in-frame ones, with some missing. That table gives V, J and clone size, and the DNA gave D and trimming. The repertoire holds tens of thousands of clones, with around 90% as singletons. The clonotype originates from a human donor in a cohort sampled during active COVID-19. The genes are TRBV5-1 and TRBJ2-7; possible D gene TRBD2, 6 bases. Specimen: peripheral blood. As DNA, the CDR3 is TGCGCCAGCAGCCTGGACGGACTAAACTACGAGCAGTACTTC. Its translation: CASSLDGLNYEQYF.